This T cell receptor beta chain came from a study of identical twins. Study observations and caveats: The abundant beta clonotypes from cord blood had fewer insertions, and memory repertoires had none of this. Out-of-frame alpha sequences shared by twins were enriched for low generation probability. A partial confounding effect on zero-insertion analyses could come from invariant MAIT and iNKT cells.

Germline V gene lookup returns CDR1 DFQATT and CDR2 SNEGSKA (reference sequence). Trimming stripped 3 bases from V and 0 bases from J, with 9 bases between. This CDR3 has 13 amino acids. This clonotype was observed at least ten times. Its antigen is undetermined. The cDNA had a unique molecular identifier and a template-switch universal primer site. One entry per CDR3 protein results from TCRdb running MiXCR on the 5' RACE reads. The sample includes about 700,000 distinct CDR3 sequences, roughly 6% seen only once; the top ten take around 1.7%. The J gene is TRBJ2-7, the V gene TRBV20-1; the D gene is possibly TRBD2 (5 bases). Sample: naive T cells sorted from blood. This receptor was identified in a man between 18 and 35 years old in good health. The CDR3 sequence: CSAREDPSYEQYF. The CDR3 DNA reads TGCAGTGCTAGGGAGGACCCCTCCTACGAGCAGTACTTC.